This TCR beta chain was captured by sequencing in a study of beta chain features in type 1 diabetes. Reverse transcription of all isolated RNA meant that expressed TCRB transcripts were sequenced. Only in-frame clones appear in the TCRdb table, and some are missing; sequencing was by immunoSEQ multiplex PCR. The table shows over 350,000 clones, with roughly 16% occurring only once. The receptor was isolated from a woman younger than 30 in good health. Sequencing was performed on naive CD4+ T cells from blood.

In DNA, the CDR3 is TGTGCCACCAGCAGAGATCTTACAGCAGATACGCAGTATTTT. As protein: CATSRDLTADTQYF. The chain uses TRBV15 and TRBJ2-3; no firm D call. This CDR3 has 14 residues. Germline values: CDR1 LNHNV, CDR2 YYDKDF (reference sequence). The V end was cut by 0 bases, the J end by 4 bases, with 8 bases between.